This is a list of T cell receptor beta chains from one sample in a study of response to subunit inactivated influenza vaccine. A single record per CDR3 protein comes from TCRdb applying MiXCR to the RT-PCR reads. The sample lists approximately 500,000 distinct CDR3 sequences, 12% to 15% occurring once. Material: PBMCs from blood, obtained less than 13 days after vaccination. All receptors come from a man aged 45-65 years who received an inactivated influenza vaccine. CDR3s include the opening cysteine and the closing phenylalanine or tryptophan. The D gene is left open where the match is weak. Size tells how often a clone was seen (once, few, many) or the class of an expanded clone, and some rows leave it out.

clone size: few; V gene: TRBV12-3/TRBV12-4; J gene: TRBJ2-7; D gene: -; CDR3 DNA: TGTGCCAGCAGTTTAGCCGTTCTTCCCTACGAGCAGTACTTC; CDR3 protein: CASSLAVLPYEQYF
clone size: few; V gene: TRBV4-3; J gene: TRBJ1-4; D gene: -; CDR3 DNA: TGCGCCAGCAGCCAGGGAGGACAAGGGAATGAAAAACTGTTTTTT; CDR3 protein: CASSQGGQGNEKLFF
clone size: -; V gene: TRBV21-1; J gene: TRBJ1-2; D gene: -; CDR3 DNA: TGTGCCAGCAGCAAATACAGGGGAAACTATGGCTACACCTTC; CDR3 protein: CASSKYRGNYGYTF
clone size: few; V gene: TRBV9; J gene: TRBJ2-5; D gene: TRBD1; CDR3 DNA: TGTGCCAGCAGCGTGGGGCCGGGACAGGGAGGAGAGACCCAGTACTTC; CDR3 protein: CASSVGPGQGGETQYF
clone size: -; V gene: TRBV28; J gene: TRBJ1-4; D gene: TRBD1; CDR3 DNA: TGTGCCAGCAGTTCCATCACAGGGGGGAATGAAAAACTGTTTTTT; CDR3 protein: CASSSITGGNEKLFF
clone size: -; V gene: TRBV6-2/TRBV6-3; J gene: TRBJ2-3; D gene: -; CDR3 DNA: TGTGCCAGCAAACGAATGGGGGCAGATACGCAGTATTTT; CDR3 protein: CASKRMGADTQYF
clone size: many; V gene: TRBV5-6; J gene: TRBJ2-2; D gene: TRBD1; CDR3 DNA: TGTGCCAGCAGCTACAGGGGAATGGGCACCGGGGAGCTGTTTTTT; CDR3 protein: CASSYRGMGTGELFF
clone size: few; V gene: TRBV9; J gene: TRBJ1-2; D gene: -; CDR3 DNA: TGTGCCAGCAGCGCTACAGGGTTTGGCTACACCTTC; CDR3 protein: CASSATGFGYTF
clone size: few; V gene: TRBV5-6; J gene: TRBJ2-7; D gene: -; CDR3 DNA: TGTGCCAGCAGCAGAGACATCTACGAGCAGTACTTC; CDR3 protein: CASSRDIYEQYF
clone size: few; V gene: TRBV27; J gene: TRBJ1-1; D gene: -; CDR3 DNA: TGTGCCAGCGGATCCGGGCTGGGGCTGAACACTGAAGCTTTCTTT; CDR3 protein: CASGSGLGLNTEAFF
clone size: -; V gene: TRBV7-8; J gene: TRBJ2-1; D gene: -; CDR3 DNA: TGTGCCAGCAGCTCGCGAACAGGACCCTACAATGAGCAGTTCTTC; CDR3 protein: CASSSRTGPYNEQFF
clone size: -; V gene: TRBV6-2/TRBV6-3; J gene: TRBJ1-5; D gene: TRBD1; CDR3 DNA: TGTGCCAGCAGTTACGGACAGGGAGGCAATCAGCCCCAGCATTTT; CDR3 protein: CASSYGQGGNQPQHF
clone size: -; V gene: TRBV18; J gene: TRBJ2-7; D gene: TRBD1; CDR3 DNA: TGTGCCAGCTCAGCCGGGACAGAGGGCTACGAGCAGTACTTC; CDR3 protein: CASSAGTEGYEQYF
clone size: few; V gene: TRBV7-6; J gene: TRBJ2-1; D gene: -; CDR3 DNA: TGTGCCAGCAGCTTAGTACGGGGGCGGGGGCCCTACAATGAGCAGTTCTTC; CDR3 protein: CASSLVRGRGPYNEQFF
clone size: few; V gene: TRBV10-3; J gene: TRBJ2-7; D gene: -; CDR3 DNA: TGTGCCATCAGTGGGAGACAGGCAGCTTCCTACGAGCAGTACTTC; CDR3 protein: CAISGRQAASYEQYF
clone size: -; V gene: TRBV7-9; J gene: TRBJ2-2; D gene: -; CDR3 DNA: TGTGCCAGCAGCCCAACCTTGGGCTCGAACACCGGGGAGCTGTTTTTT; CDR3 protein: CASSPTLGSNTGELFF
clone size: few; V gene: TRBV6-5; J gene: TRBJ2-5; D gene: -; CDR3 DNA: TGTGCCAGCACTTGGGGGGCCTCGGAGACCCAGTACTTC; CDR3 protein: CASTWGASETQYF
clone size: -; V gene: TRBV6-1; J gene: TRBJ1-5; D gene: -; CDR3 DNA: TGTGCCAGCAGTGATCTTGGGACTAGCAATCAGCCCCAGCATTTT; CDR3 protein: CASSDLGTSNQPQHF
clone size: -; V gene: TRBV7-2; J gene: TRBJ2-3; D gene: TRBD2; CDR3 DNA: TGTGCCAGCAGCCCCACTATAGCGGGGGGGCCAGATACGCAGTATTTT; CDR3 protein: CASSPTIAGGPDTQYF
clone size: -; V gene: TRBV5-5; J gene: TRBJ1-2; D gene: -; CDR3 DNA: TGTGCCAGCAGCTTGGGGTCCAGCCTTAACTATGGCTACACCTTC; CDR3 protein: CASSLGSSLNYGYTF
clone size: many; V gene: TRBV5-1; J gene: TRBJ1-6; D gene: -; CDR3 DNA: TGCGCCAGCAGCGTCCGAGGGGGGTATTCACCCCTCCACTTT; CDR3 protein: CASSVRGGYSPLHF
clone size: few; V gene: TRBV11-2; J gene: TRBJ2-3; D gene: TRBD2; CDR3 DNA: TGTGCCAGCAGCTTAAGACTAGCGGGGGACGTAGATACGCAGTATTTT; CDR3 protein: CASSLRLAGDVDTQYF
clone size: few; V gene: TRBV20-1; J gene: TRBJ2-2; D gene: -; CDR3 DNA: TGCAGTGCTAGAGACGAGGAGAACACCGGGGAGCTGTTTTTT; CDR3 protein: CSARDEENTGELFF
clone size: -; V gene: TRBV12-3/TRBV12-4; J gene: TRBJ1-6; D gene: -; CDR3 DNA: TGTGCCAGCAGTTTAAAGGGGGGCTCTAATAATTCACCCCTCCACTTT; CDR3 protein: CASSLKGGSNNSPLHF
clone size: -; V gene: TRBV20-1; J gene: TRBJ2-7; D gene: TRBD2; CDR3 DNA: TGCAGTGCTCGGACTAGCGGGAGGGTTTCCGAGCAGTACTTC; CDR3 protein: CSARTSGRVSEQYF
clone size: few; V gene: TRBV20-1; J gene: TRBJ1-4; D gene: TRBD1; CDR3 DNA: TGCAGTGCTATCATGGGCGGGACAGTGGGCGAAAAACTGTTTTTT; CDR3 protein: CSAIMGGTVGEKLFF
clone size: once; V gene: TRBV7-2; J gene: TRBJ1-5; D gene: -; CDR3 DNA: TGTGCCAGCAGCAGGGATTCGGGGAACAATCAGCCCCAGCATTTT; CDR3 protein: CASSRDSGNNQPQHF
clone size: -; V gene: TRBV5-1; J gene: TRBJ2-1; D gene: TRBD2; CDR3 DNA: TGCGCCAGCAGCTTGGGTGGACTAGCGGGACCCACCGTGAGCAATGAGCAGTTCTTC; CDR3 protein: CASSLGGLAGPTVSNEQFF
clone size: few; V gene: TRBV5-1; J gene: TRBJ2-1; D gene: TRBD2; CDR3 DNA: TGCGCCAGCAGCTTGTCTAGCGGGGGCCATGAGCAGTTCTTC; CDR3 protein: CASSLSSGGHEQFF
clone size: few; V gene: TRBV7-9; J gene: TRBJ2-3; D gene: -; CDR3 DNA: TGTGCCAGCACGCGGCGCGACACAGATACGCAGTATTTT; CDR3 protein: CASTRRDTDTQYF
clone size: few; V gene: TRBV18; J gene: TRBJ2-3; D gene: TRBD2; CDR3 DNA: TGTGCCAGCTCACCAATTTTAGCGGGGAGCACAGATACGCAGTATTTT; CDR3 protein: CASSPILAGSTDTQYF
clone size: -; V gene: TRBV6-2/TRBV6-3; J gene: TRBJ1-1; D gene: -; CDR3 DNA: TGTGCCAGCAGTTACTTGGGTGATGACACTGAAGCTTTCTTT; CDR3 protein: CASSYLGDDTEAFF
clone size: -; V gene: TRBV27; J gene: TRBJ2-7; D gene: TRBD2; CDR3 DNA: TGTGCCAGCAGTTTCGAGCGGGAGGGAGACTACGAGCAGTACTTC; CDR3 protein: CASSFEREGDYEQYF